The 13 T cell receptor beta chains listed next were all sequenced from one sample in a study of blood T cell repertoires in COVID-19. Sequencing used immunoSEQ multiplex PCR; TCRdb keeps in-frame clones, though not all of them. The sample has 55,000 to 65,000 clones, 70% to 85% seen once; the top ten hold approximately 3.4%. What was sequenced was peripheral blood. These receptors originate from a man aged 60-69 years with acute or convalescent COVID-19.

DNA of the CDR3: TGTGCCACCAGCAGGGGACAGGGGATTGGTGACACTGAAGCTTTCTTT. This translates into CATSRGQGIGDTEAFF. The chain uses TRBV15 and TRBJ1-1; 10 nucleotides agree with TRBD1. The CDR3 is 16 residues long. V shed 3 bases, J shed 3 bases, and the junction held 7 bases outside the gene matches. From germline, CDR1 is LNHNV and CDR2 YYDKDF (reference sequence).

This sequence joins TRBV30 and TRBJ1-3; 7 bases are shared with TRBD1. V trimming: 1 base; J trimming: 4 bases; junction bases outside the gene matches: 4. Germline assignment: CDR1 GTSNPN and CDR2 SVGIG (reference sequence). This CDR3 region has 14 residues. CDR3 DNA sequence: TGTGCCTGGAGTGCGATGGGACAGGGAAACACCATATATTTT. Encoded protein: CAWSAMGQGNTIYF.

This chain uses TRBV11-1 with TRBJ2-1; 9 bases are a match to TRBD2. The CDR3 spans 15 residues. The J segment lost 0 bases and the V segment lost 6 bases, leaving 3 bases of the junction unmatched. CDR1 is SGHAT, CDR2 FQDESV, per germline (reference sequence). CDR3 bases: TGTGCCAGCAGATTTAGCGGGAGCTCCTACAATGAGCAGTTCTTC. This gives the protein CASRFSGSSYNEQFF.

This rearrangement joins TRBV20-1 to TRBJ2-3, with a tentative D call TRBD1 (5 bases). There are 11 residues in the CDR3. Germline assignment: CDR1 DFQATT and CDR2 SNEGSKA (reference sequence). Trimming left V 0 bases short and J 13 bases short, with 11 bases between. CDR3 bases: TGCAGTGCTAGAGACGGCCCACAGGAGTATTTT. Protein sequence: CSARDGPQEYF.

The chain is built from TRBV9 and TRBJ2-1; D gene ambiguous. The CDR3 extends over 13 amino acids. V was trimmed by 3 bases and J by 0 bases, leaving 4 bases between them. Germline-derived CDR1 and CDR2 are SGDLS and YYNGEE. The CDR3 coding sequence is TGTGCCAGCAGCGGGAGCTCCTACAATGAGCAGTTCTTC. It codes for CASSGSSYNEQFF.

This clone was found a few times. Other DNA sequences in the sample encode the same CDR3. The J gene is TRBJ1-1, the V gene TRBV19; 9 nucleotides match TRBD1. Germline loops: CDR1 LNHDA, CDR2 SQIVND (reference sequence). The CDR3 is made up of 14 amino acids. The V gene end was trimmed by 4 bases and the J gene end by 5 bases; junction bases not matched to a gene: 5. This chain's CDR3 is CASSTGQGWTEAFF. CDR3 nucleotide sequence: TGTGCCAGTAGTACGGGACAGGGATGGACTGAAGCTTTCTTT.

The chain joins TRBV7-9 to TRBJ2-5, with 10 positions matching TRBD2. The V segment lost 0 bases and the J segment 5 bases; nucleotides outside the gene matches: 6. Germline CDR1 and CDR2: SEHNR and FQNEAQ (reference sequence). This CDR3 spans 16 amino acids. This chain's CDR3 is CASSLARASGSETQYF. The CDR3 coding sequence is TGTGCCAGCAGCTTAGCCCGGGCTAGCGGGAGCGAGACCCAGTACTTC.

This chain uses TRBV5-6 with TRBJ1-5; D perhaps matches TRBD1 (6 bases). Trimming removed 4 bases from V and 6 bases from J, with 17 bases in between. The CDR3 contains 15 residues. Germline V gene lookup returns CDR1 SGHDT and CDR2 YYEEEE. The CDR3 loop is CASSPSGQLAQPQHF. In DNA form, the CDR3 reads TGTGCCAGCAGCCCTTCCGGACAGCTGGCTCAGCCCCAGCATTTT. Complete variable domain (other parts from reference TRBV5-6 and TRBJ1-5): DAGVTQSPTHLIKTRGQQVTLRCSPKSGHDTVSWYQQALGQGPQFIFQYYEEEERQRGNFPDRFSGHQFPNYSSELNVNALLLGDSALYLCASSPSGQLAQPQHFGDGTRLSIL.

This chain joins TRBV2 and TRBJ1-3; 9 bases are a match to TRBD1. The CDR3 has 16 residues. CDR1 SNHLY and CDR2 FYNNEI come from the germline V gene. V was clipped by 5 bases and J by 1 base; unmatched bases: 6. CDR3 sequence (DNA): TGTGCCAGCAGTAGGGACAGGGTTCTTTCTGGAAACACCATATATTTT. Protein sequence: CASSRDRVLSGNTIYF.

This sequence joins TRBV20-1 and TRBJ2-7; D might be TRBD2 (5 bases). The CDR3 length is 12 residues. Germline CDR1 DFQATT, CDR2 SNEGSKA (reference sequence). The V and J ends lost 3 bases and 4 bases respectively, with 10 bases between them. The DNA of the CDR3 is TGCAGTGCTAGTGGGCTAGCTTACGAGCAGTACTTC. This gives the protein CSASGLAYEQYF.

This clone was found once. This rearrangement joins TRBV6-5 to TRBJ2-1, with 8 bases that match TRBD2. Germline CDR1 is MNHEY and CDR2 is SVGAGI. The junction had 5 bases not matched to a gene; V was cut back by 6 bases and J by 7 bases. This CDR3 is built from 13 residues. The CDR3 bases are TGTGCCAGCAGCCCCCCGGGGGGGAATGAGCAGTTCTTC. This encodes CASSPPGGNEQFF.

The chain links TRBV28 to TRBJ1-1; the D gene is possibly TRBD1 (6 bases). This CDR3 is built from 12 residues. The V and J ends lost 6 bases and 3 bases respectively, with 8 bases between them. Germline V lookup: CDR1 MDHEN, CDR2 SYDVKM. The CDR3 sequence is CASSGQYTEAFF. The CDR3 DNA reads as TGTGCCAGCAGCGGACAGTACACTGAAGCTTTCTTT.

As DNA, the CDR3 is TGTGCCAGCAGTTCCCGCGGGACAGGGGCGAACACTGAAGCTTTCTTT. Translation: CASSSRGTGANTEAFF. The chain is built from TRBV7-3 and TRBJ1-1, with 10 bases lining up with TRBD1. Losses at the gene ends were 6 bases for V and 1 base for J; bases not matched to a gene: 8. CDR1 SGHTA and CDR2 FQGTGA come from the germline V gene. CDR3 length: 16 residues.